These T cell receptor beta chains were read from a single sample in a study of T cell responses to AZD1222 COVID-19 vaccine. Sequencing was performed with immunoSEQ multiplex PCR; in TCRdb, only in-frame clones are kept and a portion is missing. Of 150,000 to 200,000 clones in the sample, 80% to 90% were seen once. The source was peripheral blood, collected 28 days after the second AZD1222 dose. The receptors were sampled from an adult who received the AZD1222 COVID-19 vaccine. CDR3s include the opening cysteine and the closing phenylalanine or tryptophan. A D gene is named only where the DNA matches it firmly. Clone size is shown for a subset of rows, as once, few, many or a class of expanded clone.

>TRBD1|TRBV27|TRBJ1-1|NA
TGTGCCAGCAGTCCCCGACAGGGGCTGAACACTGAAGCTTTCTTT
CASSPRQGLNTEAFF
>TRBD2|TRBV5-1|TRBJ2-7|NA
TGCGCCAGCAGCTTGGTTCGGGCTAGCGGGAGCTACGAGCAGTACTTC
CASSLVRASGSYEQYF
>TRBD1|TRBV30|TRBJ2-7|NA
TGTGCCTGGACTCCCGGACAGGGTGCCTACGAGCAGTACTTC
CAWTPGQGAYEQYF
>TRBD1|TRBV7-2|TRBJ2-2|NA
TGTGCCAGCAGCCGGGACAGGGCCACCGGGGAGCTGTTTTTT
CASSRDRATGELFF
>NA|TRBV27|TRBJ2-3|NA
TGTGCCAGCCGCCTTACTTGGGGTGGTACAGATACGCAGTATTTT
CASRLTWGGTDTQYF
>NA|TRBV5-4|TRBJ2-7|NA
TGTGCCAGCAGCTTGACCAGGGAGATAGACTACGAGCAGTACTTC
CASSLTREIDYEQYF
>TRBD2|TRBV4-1|TRBJ2-3|NA
TGCGCCAGCAGCCAGGTTGAGCGGGGGGACACAGATACGCAGTATTTT
CASSQVERGDTDTQYF
>TRBD1|TRBV5-5|TRBJ1-1|NA
TGTGCCAGCAGCCGGACAGGGGTAGCTGAAGCTTTCTTT
CASSRTGVAEAFF
>TRBD1|TRBV23-1|TRBJ2-7|once
TGCGCCAGCAGTCAGCCGGGACAGCGACGGCGCCTTACCTACGAGCAGTACTTC
CASSQPGQRRRLTYEQYF
>TRBD1|TRBV6-4|TRBJ1-1|NA
TGTGCCAGCAGTAGGACAGGGGGTATGAACACTGAAGCTTTCTTT
CASSRTGGMNTEAFF
>NA|TRBV30|TRBJ1-2|NA
TGTGCCTGGAGTCCGGGACATCTTGACTATGGCTACACCTTC
CAWSPGHLDYGYTF
>NA|TRBV12-5|TRBJ2-5|NA
TGTGCTAGTGGTCTTGGACAGACCCAGTACTTC
CASGLGQTQYF
>TRBD2|TRBV3-1/TRBV3-2|TRBJ2-3|NA
TGTGCCAGCAGCCGTATAGCGGGGGGAAACACAGATACGCAGTATTTT
CASSRIAGGNTDTQYF
>TRBD1|TRBV28|TRBJ1-4|NA
TGTGCCAGCAGTTCGGACAGGGGGGTTGAAAAACTGTTTTTT
CASSSDRGVEKLFF
>NA|TRBV6-5|TRBJ1-5|NA
TGTGCCAGCACGGGGGGCTGGAATCAGCCCCAGCATTTT
CASTGGWNQPQHF
>NA|TRBV9|TRBJ1-1|NA
TGTGCCAGCAGCGTTCATATCGGGGAGAACACTGAAGCTTTCTTT
CASSVHIGENTEAFF
>TRBD1|TRBV10-3|TRBJ1-2|once
TGTGCCATCAGCCCACAGGGGATTGACGGCTACACCTTC
CAISPQGIDGYTF
>NA|TRBV7-2|TRBJ1-1|NA
TGTGCCAGCAGCTTAGGAATGAACACTGAAGCTTTCTTT
CASSLGMNTEAFF
>TRBD1|TRBV6-5|TRBJ1-2|few
TGTGCCAGCAGTTACACGGACAGGGGGCATGGCTACACCTTC
CASSYTDRGHGYTF
>TRBD2|TRBV5-4|TRBJ2-7|NA
TGTGCCAGCAGCCGCACTAGCGGGGCCTCCTACGAGCAGTACTTC
CASSRTSGASYEQYF
>NA|TRBV18|TRBJ1-1|few
TGTGCCAGCACTCTCGCCCCGGACACTGAAGCTTTCTTT
CASTLAPDTEAFF
>TRBD1|TRBV5-1|TRBJ2-7|NA
TGCGCCAGCAGCTTGGGTGCCCTGACAGGGCCGTACGAGCAGTACTTC
CASSLGALTGPYEQYF
>TRBD1|TRBV19|TRBJ2-7|NA
TGTGCCAGTAGTATTTCCGGGACAGGGCTTTACGAGCAGTACTTC
CASSISGTGLYEQYF
>NA|TRBV19|TRBJ1-3|NA
TGTGCCTGTGGCCCGGGTTTCGGCTCTGGAAACACCATATATTTT
CACGPGFGSGNTIYF
>NA|TRBV6-5|TRBJ2-7|NA
TGTGCCAGTGGGGGGGACAGTCCCTCCTACGAGCAGTACTTC
CASGGDSPSYEQYF
>NA|TRBV6-6|TRBJ1-2|NA
TGTGCCAGCAGAACAGGGCTGATCGGCTACACCTTC
CASRTGLIGYTF
>NA|TRBV9|TRBJ1-1|NA
TGTGCCAGCAGCGTAGAAGGGCAAAACGCGAAAGCTTTCTTT
CASSVEGQNAKAFF
>TRBD1|TRBV3-1/TRBV3-2|TRBJ2-7|NA
TGTGCCAGCAGACTGGGACAGGGAGCCTACGAGCAGTACTTC
CASRLGQGAYEQYF
>NA|TRBV18|TRBJ2-2|once
TGTGCCAGCTCACCAGCCAGGGACACCGGGGAGCTGTTTTTT
CASSPARDTGELFF